These 2 T cell receptor beta chains were sequenced from one sample in a study of cytomegalovirus exposure and HLA in healthy donors. Some clones are missing from TCRdb's copy, which holds only in-frame ones; the method was immunoSEQ multiplex PCR. This repertoire shows approximately 110,000 clones, 94% found once; its top ten account for 1% to 1.5%. Specimen: PBMCs. The receptors were sampled from a woman younger than 35 in good health and CMV-seronegative.

The J gene is TRBJ1-4, the V gene TRBV4-1; 9 nucleotides agree with TRBD1. The CDR3 runs 18 residues. Germline lookup yields CDR1 MGHRA and CDR2 YSYEKL. Trimming removed 1 base from V and 4 bases from J; junction bases left unmatched: 10. DNA of the CDR3: TGCGCCAGCAGCCAAGCTATTACCGGGACAGGGCTTAATGAAAAACTGTTTTTT. Its translation is CASSQAITGTGLNEKLFF.

This clone was seen only once. The V gene is TRBV28, the J gene TRBJ2-3, with TRBD2 identical over 11 bases. V lost 3 bases to trimming and J lost 8 bases; unmatched junction nucleotides: 7. Germline assignment: CDR1 MDHEN and CDR2 SYDVKM. The CDR3 has 15 amino acids. This CDR3 reads CASSLRSGGVGTQYF. In DNA form, the CDR3 reads TGTGCCAGCAGTTTGCGTAGCGGGGGGGTAGGTACGCAGTATTTT.